This T cell receptor beta chain was profiled in a study of blood T cells in healthy people across ages. About the research overall: Template-switching capture recovered about one barcoded beta molecule per two T cells. Broader study findings: Changes in expanded clonotypes were possibly confounded, as the CMV status of donors was unknown. More naive CD4+ cells and higher diversity marked long-lived donors relative to aged donors.

Through a sample-barcoded 5' primer and a J-beta primer mix, a second PCR was run for about 6 to 12 cycles. TCRdb redid the calling of the 5' RACE reads with MiXCR, one entry per CDR3 protein. Among 910,000 or so distinct CDR3 sequences listed, just over 50% were seen once. Regarding this clonotype: What it binds is not known.

The donors, healthy Caucasians from Russia, were aged roughly 6 to 90. This TCR was sampled from a woman in her fifties or sixties in good health. The sequenced material came from blood.

The CDR3: CSASRLGLGEQYF. The CDR3 DNA is TGCAGTGCTAGTAGGCTAGGTCTGGGGGAGCAGTACTTC. The gene calls are TRBV20-1 and TRBJ2-7; D is undetermined. Germline values: CDR1 DFQATT, CDR2 SNEGSKA (reference sequence). Trimming removed 3 bases at V and 7 bases at J, with 16 bases between. The CDR3 is 13 amino acids.